The present entry profiles one T cell receptor (beta chain) with its context. This sample was included in a study of technical replicates of blood from a few donors. The CDR3 length is 15 residues. Germline CDR1 reads SNHLY; CDR2 reads FYNNEI. V gave up 8 bases and J gave up 0 bases, with 14 bases separating them. Measured with immunoSEQ multiplex PCR; TCRdb has only the in-frame clones, and not every one. The data hold 91,000 or so clones, with roughly 96% observed a single time. This TCR was recovered from a human donor in good health. The J gene is TRBJ1-3, the V gene TRBV2; D possibly corresponds to TRBD1 (6 bases). The specimen sequenced was T cells isolated from PBMCs. The CDR3 sequence: CASQVGHYSGNTIYF. The CDR3 DNA sequence: TGTGCCAGCCAGGTGGGACACTACTCTGGAAACACCATATATTTT. Full variable domain (rest looked up from reference TRBV2 and TRBJ1-3): EPEVTQTPSHQVTQMGQEVILRCVPISNHLYFYWYRQILGQKVEFLVSFYNNEISEKSEIFDDQFSVERPDGSNFTLKIRSTKLEDSAMYFCASQVGHYSGNTIYFGEGSWLTVV.